These T cell receptor beta chains were read from a single sample in a study of T cell changes during pregnancy in multiple sclerosis. Clones were sequenced by immunoSEQ multiplex PCR, and TCRdb holds only the in-frame ones, with some missing. The top ten clones hold about 7% of a sample with approximately 44,000 clones, more than 85% of them seen once. The sequencing here drew on CD8+ T cells from peripheral blood mononuclear cells, taken in the third trimester of pregnancy. These receptors originate from a female donor with multiple sclerosis, enrolled in a pregnancy study. Each CDR3 is given with its conserved first and last residue. Fields, in order: clone size, V gene, J gene, D gene, CDR3 protein, CDR3 DNA. D genes are given only for firm matches. Clone size is shown for a subset of rows, as once, few, many or a class of expanded clone.

size: few; V: TRBV4-1; J: TRBJ1-6; D: -; CDR3: CASSQDRTSPLHF; DNA: TGCGCCAGCAGCCAAGATAGAACTTCACCCCTCCACTTT
size: -; V: TRBV9; J: TRBJ2-7; D: TRBD2; CDR3: CASSVESGDYEQYF; DNA: TGTGCCAGCAGCGTAGAAAGCGGGGACTACGAGCAGTACTTC
size: few; V: TRBV10-3; J: TRBJ1-1; D: TRBD1; CDR3: CAMMGQGETFF; DNA: TGTGCCATGATGGGACAGGGAGAAACTTTCTTT
size: -; V: TRBV7-3; J: TRBJ2-1; D: TRBD2; CDR3: CASSPRSSGRNNEQFF; DNA: TGTGCCAGCAGCCCCCGGAGCAGCGGGAGGAACAATGAGCAGTTCTTC
size: -; V: TRBV9; J: TRBJ2-7; D: -; CDR3: CASSAAPDTTYEQYF; DNA: TGTGCCAGCAGCGCCGCCCCCGACACGACCTACGAGCAGTACTTC
size: -; V: TRBV7-9; J: TRBJ2-3; D: TRBD2; CDR3: CASSTGTSSTDTQYF; DNA: TGTGCCAGCAGCACCGGGACTAGCAGCACAGATACGCAGTATTTT
size: once; V: TRBV21-1; J: TRBJ2-5; D: -; CDR3: CASIRLAGEIQETQYF; DNA: TGTGCCAGCATCAGACTAGCGGGGGAGATACAAGAGACCCAGTACTTC
size: -; V: TRBV14; J: TRBJ2-5; D: TRBD2; CDR3: CASSHEGLGPSIQETQYF; DNA: TGTGCCAGCAGCCACGAGGGACTAGGCCCCTCCATACAAGAGACCCAGTACTTC
size: few; V: TRBV6-1; J: TRBJ1-1; D: -; CDR3: CASSDAGMNTEAFF; DNA: TGTGCCAGCAGTGATGCAGGGATGAACACTGAAGCTTTCTTT
size: -; V: TRBV28; J: TRBJ2-5; D: -; CDR3: CASSFPDGEQETQYF; DNA: TGTGCCAGCAGTTTTCCTGACGGGGAGCAAGAGACCCAGTACTTC
size: few; V: TRBV6-5; J: TRBJ2-1; D: TRBD2; CDR3: CASSYPAGDGNEQFF; DNA: TGTGCCAGCAGTTACCCAGCGGGAGATGGGAATGAGCAGTTCTTC
size: once; V: TRBV27; J: TRBJ1-1; D: TRBD1; CDR3: CASSPEGQEGTEAFF; DNA: TGTGCCAGCAGTCCGGAGGGACAGGAGGGTACTGAAGCTTTCTTT
size: -; V: TRBV5-1; J: TRBJ2-1; D: TRBD2; CDR3: CASSLVGGAYNEQFF; DNA: TGCGCCAGCAGCTTGGTTGGGGGGGCCTACAATGAGCAGTTCTTC
size: -; V: TRBV19; J: TRBJ2-3; D: TRBD1; CDR3: CASRGGTGGGTDTQYF; DNA: TGTGCCAGTAGGGGGGGGACAGGGGGCGGGACAGATACGCAGTATTTT
size: -; V: TRBV7-8; J: TRBJ2-3; D: TRBD2; CDR3: CASSLELAGASPSDTQYF; DNA: TGTGCCAGCAGCTTAGAATTAGCGGGAGCCTCTCCTTCAGATACGCAGTATTTT
size: -; V: TRBV11-3; J: TRBJ1-5; D: -; CDR3: CASSLDYRRLYSNQPQHF; DNA: TGTGCCAGCAGCTTAGATTACAGGAGACTTTATAGCAATCAGCCCCAGCATTTT
size: -; V: TRBV7-6; J: TRBJ2-5; D: TRBD1; CDR3: CASSWTGGTQETQYF; DNA: TGTGCCAGCAGCTGGACAGGGGGTACTCAAGAGACCCAGTACTTC
size: -; V: TRBV27; J: TRBJ1-1; D: -; CDR3: CASSLSPGFGMGTEAFF; DNA: TGTGCCAGCAGTTTATCGCCAGGGTTTGGAATGGGCACTGAAGCTTTCTTT
size: -; V: TRBV28; J: TRBJ1-1; D: -; CDR3: CASSPRQDLNTEAFF; DNA: TGTGCCAGCAGCCCGAGACAGGATCTGAACACTGAAGCTTTCTTT
size: once; V: TRBV30; J: TRBJ2-3; D: TRBD2; CDR3: CAWSTSGSSDTQYF; DNA: TGTGCCTGGAGTACTAGCGGGAGCTCAGATACGCAGTATTTT
size: -; V: TRBV11-3; J: TRBJ2-7; D: -; CDR3: CASSLYGSSYEQYF; DNA: TGTGCCAGCAGCTTATACGGGAGCTCCTACGAGCAGTACTTC
size: -; V: TRBV6-5; J: TRBJ1-4; D: -; CDR3: CASRSNEKLFF; DNA: TGTGCCAGCAGGAGTAATGAAAAACTGTTTTTT
size: -; V: TRBV6-1; J: TRBJ2-3; D: -; CDR3: CASSEVRQGPDTQYF; DNA: TGTGCCAGCAGTGAAGTCCGGCAGGGCCCAGATACGCAGTATTTT